This TCR beta chain was captured by sequencing in a study of blood T cells in healthy people across ages. About the study: Capture via template switching afforded approximately one barcoded beta molecule per two T cells.

This CDR3 has 14 amino acids. With 3 bases clipped from V and 1 base from J, the junction kept 0 bases outside the gene matches. The germline gives CDR1 GTSNPN, CDR2 SVGIG (reference sequence). Study findings and constraints: Expanded clonotype changes were possibly confounded by unknown donor CMV status.

Primers used in a second PCR of about 7 to 12 cycles were a sample-barcoded 5' primer and a J-beta primer mix. TCRdb processed the 5' RACE reads anew with MiXCR; each CDR3 protein has one entry. The data contain under 1,000,000 distinct CDR3 sequences, around 45% of them seen just once; the ten biggest clones take up 15% to 20%. As for this clonotype: The antigen is undetermined.

Sequenced input: blood. The rearrangement uses TRBV30 and TRBJ2-4; TRBD2 matches at 10 bases. The source of this sequence is an elderly man in good health. The CDR3 loop reads CAWRLAGAKNIQYF. CDR3 nucleotide sequence: TGTGCCTGGAGACTAGCGGGGGCCAAAAACATTCAGTACTTC.